This record concerns one T cell receptor beta chain sequence. Its cognate antigen has yet to be identified. There are no base qualities to consult, and no much larger clone falls within one base. The donors were healthy, HIV-negative adults who had no recently reported acute infections or vaccinations. All donors were Caucasian adults living in Nashville, Tennessee, USA. Magnetic negative selection was used to enrich CD4+ T cells, after which naive cells were positively selected on CD45RA and the negative fraction became the memory subset. Blood was collected by leukapheresis, and PBMCs were isolated by Ficoll-Histopaque density gradient centrifugation and then cryopreserved in liquid nitrogen vapor phase. Analytical flow cytometry was used to check the purity and quantity of each magnetically sorted T cell population. Genomic DNA was isolated from each sorted fraction and quantified by UV absorbance on a Nanodrop 2000c.

The data were obtained in a study of shared clonotypes between healthy human individuals (dated by TCRdb to about 2020). Study-level background: The cohort comprised a couple of women and a few men aged 18 to 49 years. For each donor, three plates each were used for CD4 naive and CD4 memory, two plates were used for CD8 naive, and one plate was used for CD8 memory. To estimate repertoire size and how much clonotypes are shared between individuals, the study performed deep sequencing of blood TCR repertoires from 4 to 6 healthy adults. Libraries were prepared and TCR repertoires were sequenced by different laboratories using diverse techniques, in order to increase sequencing depth and limit assay-specific biases. Between about 0.9 and 8.9 billion PBMCs per donor were obtained by leukapheresis.

Looking up the germline V gene (reference sequence) yields CDR1 SEHNR and CDR2 FQNEAQ. Compared with germline, V lacks 3 bases and J lacks 4 bases; bases without a gene match: 7. Its CDR3 holds 15 amino acids, cysteine through phenylalanine. The kept DNA is CDR3 alone, 45 bases in frame from the first base. TCR CDR3 regions were amplified from genomic DNA by multiplex PCR using the deep immunoSEQ assay. For each cell subset, the extracted genomic DNA was distributed evenly across all wells of several immunoSEQ 96-well plates, and each plate served as one replicate. For sorted subsets, each replicate PCR was loaded with about 0.2 ug genomic DNA, equivalent to approximately 33,000 T cell genomes. Purified libraries were measured with a Qubit 3.0 fluorometer, size-checked on a Bioanalyzer 2100, and measured again with the KAPA Library Quantification kit. Every immunoSEQ 96-well plate was sequenced on a dedicated single-read 150-cycle Illumina NextSeq 550 flow cell. The authors processed their data as follows. Because the immunoSEQ output held only junctional sequences and lacked quality scores, the filtering could not match the filtering applied to full-length reads. Sequences were annotated with PyIR, a Python wrapper for IgBLAST v1.9, and V/J genes and CDR3 were assigned using IMGT germline references. Reads were filtered out if the reads had weak V/J assignments (E-value above 1e-6), no CDR3, stop codons, out-of-frame junctions, or ambiguous translated residues. A V3J clonotype was defined by an identical inferred V gene, J gene, and CDR3 amino acid sequence. The percentage overlap between two repertoires was calculated by dividing the number of shared unique clonotypes by the size of the smaller repertoire. RTK rarefaction, the Chao1 estimator, and Recon v2.1 estimates of unobserved clonotypes were used to assess repertoire richness. For all TCRbeta clonotypes obtained by the gDNA method from a few donors, generation probabilities were computed with OLGA. As stored in TCRdb, this immuneACCESS dataset retains in-frame rearrangements with V and J assigned. A fraction of the clones does not appear; measured against another copy, unresolved V genes explain less than half of the discrepancy, and the remainder lacks a known reason. The V and J calls and clone size were taken over from that table, and D and trimming were inferred from the DNA. The sample table holds 550,000 to 700,000 clones, of which 60% to 75% were seen once. 1.5% to 2% of the sample comes from the top ten.

Study-wide conclusions, independent of this receptor: When several donors were compared, the shared fraction of clonotypes was around 5% for naive CD4, approximately 3.3% for naive CD8, about 2.4% for memory CD4, and 0.35% to 0.5% for memory CD8. Naive subsets generally had larger estimated clonotype richness than memory subsets. Even with the large sequencing depth, rarefaction of the sorted-subset datasets indicated that sequencing was incomplete. Based on pairwise subsampling, the degree of clonotype sharing among donors was expected to be affected by sequencing depth. The small number of donors limited the genetic and exposure-history diversity represented. Compared with non-shared clonotypes, clonotypes shared by all four sorted-subset donors had higher generation probabilities. Only blood was sampled, and tissue TCR repertoires likely differ from those in blood.

In this chain, TRBV7-9 is recombined with TRBJ1-1, and 8 junction bases match TRBD1. This clonotype was sampled from a woman aged 25 to 39 in good health. The sequencing sample was made of memory CD4+ T cells sorted from blood. The cell subset or site label corresponds to: CD45RA-negative fraction. The DNA reads TGTGCCAGCAGCTTCGGAACAGGGGGATCCACTGAAGCTTTCTTT. Its coded protein is CASSFGTGGSTEAFF.